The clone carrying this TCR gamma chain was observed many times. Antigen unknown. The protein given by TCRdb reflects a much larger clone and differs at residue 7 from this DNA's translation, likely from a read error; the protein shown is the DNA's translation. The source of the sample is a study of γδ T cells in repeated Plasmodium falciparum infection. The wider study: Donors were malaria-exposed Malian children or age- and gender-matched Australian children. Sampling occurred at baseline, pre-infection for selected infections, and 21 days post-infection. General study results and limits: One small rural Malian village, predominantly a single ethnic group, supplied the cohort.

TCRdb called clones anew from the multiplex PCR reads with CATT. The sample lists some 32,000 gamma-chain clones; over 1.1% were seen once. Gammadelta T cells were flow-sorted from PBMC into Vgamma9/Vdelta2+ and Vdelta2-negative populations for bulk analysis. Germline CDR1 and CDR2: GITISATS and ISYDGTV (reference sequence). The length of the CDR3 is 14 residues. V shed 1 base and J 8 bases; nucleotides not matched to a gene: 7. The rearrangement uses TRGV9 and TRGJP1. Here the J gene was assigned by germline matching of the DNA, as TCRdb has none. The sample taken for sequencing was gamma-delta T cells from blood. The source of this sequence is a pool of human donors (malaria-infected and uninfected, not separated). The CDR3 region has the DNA TGTGCCTTGTGGGAGGTTCAGGGGGGTTGGTTCAAGATATTT. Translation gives CALWEVQGGWFKIF.